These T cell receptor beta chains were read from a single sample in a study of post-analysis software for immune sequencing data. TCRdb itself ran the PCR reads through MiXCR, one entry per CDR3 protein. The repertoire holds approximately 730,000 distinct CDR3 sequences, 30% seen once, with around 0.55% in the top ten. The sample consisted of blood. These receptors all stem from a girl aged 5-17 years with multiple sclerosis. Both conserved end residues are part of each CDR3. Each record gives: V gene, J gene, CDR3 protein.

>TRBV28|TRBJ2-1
CASSPLSGGRGEEQFF
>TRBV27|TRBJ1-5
CASSLLDTQPQHF
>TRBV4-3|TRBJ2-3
CASSQVQGGTDTQYF
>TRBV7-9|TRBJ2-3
CASSFGGGTDTQYF
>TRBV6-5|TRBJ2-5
CASSYSFAGIETQYF
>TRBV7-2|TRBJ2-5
CASSGLGGPFETQYF
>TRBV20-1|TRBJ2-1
CSARGLVGYNEQFF
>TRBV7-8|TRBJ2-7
CASSQLAGSHEQYF
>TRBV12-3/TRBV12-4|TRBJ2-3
CASSSSGRVSTDTQYF
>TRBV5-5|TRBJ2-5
CANTSIFVRAQETQYF
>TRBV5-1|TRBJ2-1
CASTSGSSYNEQFF
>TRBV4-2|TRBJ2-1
CASSQEFWQGANGEQFF
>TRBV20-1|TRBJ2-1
CSARLRLAGVEDEQFF
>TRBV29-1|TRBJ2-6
CSVVGGSGANVLTF
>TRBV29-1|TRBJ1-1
CSVDRIGTDEAFF
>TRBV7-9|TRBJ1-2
CASSPLSPSNYGYTF
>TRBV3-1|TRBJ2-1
CASSLRPAGADEQFF
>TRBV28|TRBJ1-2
CATQIGQLYGYTF
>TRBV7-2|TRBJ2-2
CASSPILAGRFSGELFF
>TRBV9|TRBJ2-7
CASAHNKETGSYEQYF
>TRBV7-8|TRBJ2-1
CASSFYNSGETQFF
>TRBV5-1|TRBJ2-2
CASSSYPRDRNTGELFF
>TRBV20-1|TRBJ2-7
CTILGGTGEQYF
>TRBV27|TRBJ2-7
CASSLSFLGTYNEQYF
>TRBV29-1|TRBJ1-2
CSVQGVGLGYTF
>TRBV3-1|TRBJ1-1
CASSQDLVGRAFF
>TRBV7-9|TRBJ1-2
CASSLIQGAHGYTF
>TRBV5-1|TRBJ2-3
CASSLTGRGTDTQYF